The 24 T cell receptor beta chains below were found in one sample sequenced in a study of OX40 agonist ivuxolimab in advanced cancers. The protocol was immunoSEQ multiplex PCR, while the TCRdb copy is restricted to in-frame clones and leaves out a portion. The sample records 55,000 to 65,000 clones, 86% being singletons. The sequenced sample was CD4+ or CD8+ T cells sorted from blood, obtained in a trial of the OX40 agonist ivuxolimab. The source is an adult with an advanced solid tumor such as melanoma, head and neck, liver or kidney cancer.

This clone is a singleton in its sample. V and J are TRBV21-1 and TRBJ2-5. TRBV21-1 is flagged as a pseudogene. The CDR3 length is 14 residues. CDR3 residues: CASGQPPLGETQYF. Written as DNA, the CDR3 is TGTGCCAGCGGCCAGCCTCCGTTGGGAGAGACCCAGTACTTC.

V usage is TRBV5-1 and J usage is TRBJ1-1, with a possible D match to TRBD1 (6 bases). Trimming left V 0 bases short and J 4 bases short, with 16 bases between. CDR1 is SGHRS, CDR2 YFSETQ, per germline. The CDR3 runs 16 residues. The CDR3 here is CASSLGQGSSLTEAFF. DNA of the CDR3: TGCGCCAGCAGCTTGGGGCAGGGGTCGTCTCTCACTGAAGCTTTCTTT.

The rearrangement uses TRBV28 and TRBJ1-4, with a possible D match to TRBD1 (5 bases). The germline V and J ends were trimmed by 0 bases and 10 bases, with 24 bases remaining between them. This CDR3 has 18 residues. The germline gives CDR1 MDHEN, CDR2 SYDVKM. CDR3 in amino acids: CASSLWGGAGKSSGKLFF. In DNA, the CDR3 is TGTGCCAGCAGTTTATGGGGCGGCGCAGGGAAGAGTTCGGGAAAACTGTTTTTT. Variable domain in full (rest from reference TRBV28 and TRBJ1-4): DVKVTQSSRYLVKRTGEKVFLECVQDMDHENMFWYRQDPGLGLRLIYFSYDVKMKEKGDIPEGYSVSREKKERFSLILESASTNQTSMYLCASSLWGGAGKSSGKLFFGSGTQLSVL.

This chain uses TRBV5-3 with TRBJ2-3, with D perhaps TRBD1 (7 bases). TRBV5-3 is flagged as an ORF with uncertain function. The CDR3 runs to 14 residues. The V and J ends lost 9 bases and 3 bases respectively, with 17 bases between them. DNA for the CDR3: TGTGCCACCACACAGGGGCGGGAAACAGATACGCAGTATTTT. Its protein product is CATTQGRETDTQYF.

This CDR3 reads CASSLAGAYQETQYF. DNA for the CDR3: TGTGCCAGCAGCTTAGCGGGGGCTTACCAAGAGACCCAGTACTTC. The chain joins TRBV7-8 to TRBJ2-5; the D gene is possibly TRBD1 (6 bases). The V end lost 0 bases, the J end lost 0 bases, and 8 bases lay between the germline ends. Germline V CDR1 and CDR2: SGHVS, FQNEAQ. The CDR3 length is 15 residues.

Only one count was recorded for this clone. In DNA form, the CDR3 reads TGCGCCAGCAGCCCGGGACAGGGGGGGCTAACCGGGGAGCTGTTTTTT. This translates into CASSPGQGGLTGELFF. The chain links TRBV5-1 to TRBJ2-2; 11 bases line up with TRBD1. Trimming removed 4 bases from V and 5 bases from J; junction bases left unmatched: 7. Germline loops: CDR1 SGHRS, CDR2 YFSETQ. The length of the CDR3 is 16 residues.

The chain couples TRBV28 to TRBJ1-5; D gene unclear. Looked up from germline, CDR1 is MDHEN and CDR2 is SYDVKM. This CDR3 has 15 residues. Between the trimmed V and J ends, which lost 5 bases and 0 bases, there was a span of 11 bases. This CDR3 reads CASSPPGHSNQPQHF. The CDR3 DNA reads as TGTGCCAGCAGTCCCCCGGGCCATAGCAATCAGCCCCAGCATTTT.

The V and J genes are TRBV30 and TRBJ1-3; D not certain. CDR1 is GTSNPN and CDR2 is SVGIG in the germline V gene (reference sequence). Trimming removed 1 base from V and 2 bases from J, with 6 bases in between. The CDR3 length is 13 residues. The CDR3 loop reads CAWSATTGNTIYF. CDR3 nucleotide sequence: TGTGCCTGGAGTGCCACGACTGGAAACACCATATATTTT.

J is TRBJ1-3 and V is TRBV28, with a weak D call TRBD1 (5 bases). Germline V gives CDR1 MDHEN, CDR2 SYDVKM. The germline V and J ends were trimmed by 4 bases and 1 base, with 8 bases remaining between them. The CDR3 is made up of 14 amino acids. The CDR3 nucleotides are TGTGCCAGCAGTTCCGGGGGGTCTGGAAACACCATATATTTT. Amino acid sequence: CASSSGGSGNTIYF.

This clone was seen only once. The chain joins TRBV5-1 to TRBJ2-6, with D perhaps matching TRBD2 (5 bases). V dropped 2 bases and J dropped 0 bases, with 12 bases sitting between them. The CDR3 is made up of 17 amino acids. The germline gives CDR1 SGHRS, CDR2 YFSETQ. The DNA for the CDR3 is TGCGCCAGCAGCTTTATGCAGCGGAGCTCTGGGGCCAACGTCCTGACTTTC. This codes for CASSFMQRSSGANVLTF.

The rearrangement links TRBV4-3 to TRBJ1-5; no definite D call. Looked up from germline, CDR1 is LGHNA and CDR2 is YSLEER. The V and J ends lost 1 base and 2 bases respectively, with 9 bases between them. The CDR3 loop spans 15 amino acids. CDR3 sequence: CASSQAVSGNQPQHF. The CDR3 DNA reads as TGCGCCAGCAGCCAAGCCGTCTCCGGCAATCAGCCCCAGCATTTT.

The chain carries TRBV28 and TRBJ1-2, with 8 bases that match TRBD1. This CDR3 has 15 amino acids. CDR1 is MDHEN and CDR2 is SYDVKM in the germline V gene. The V segment lost 6 bases and the J segment 4 bases; nucleotides outside the gene matches: 10. The CDR3: CASRSTGGDFYGYTF. Written as DNA, the CDR3 is TGTGCCAGCAGGTCTACAGGGGGGGACTTCTATGGCTACACCTTC.

DNA of the CDR3: TGTGCCAGCAGCGTAGGGACACTCAATAATTCACCCCTCCACTTT. This translates into CASSVGTLNNSPLHF. The rearrangement links TRBV9 to TRBJ1-6, with TRBD1 as a possible D gene (5 bases). Trimming took off 0 bases at V and 5 bases at J, with 9 bases between the two ends. CDR3 length: 15 residues. The germline CDR1 and CDR2 sequences are SGDLS and YYNGEE.

The chain links TRBV27 to TRBJ1-4, with D maybe TRBD1 (5 bases). The CDR3 is 15 residues long. Germline V gene sequence: CDR1 MNHEY, CDR2 SMNVEV (reference sequence). Trimming took 7 bases from V and 6 from J, leaving 18 bases between them. CDR3 DNA sequence: TGTGCCAGCACACAGTTAGCTGGGGGTTATGAAAAACTGTTTTTT. Protein: CASTQLAGGYEKLFF.

The chain combines TRBV30 with TRBJ2-7; D unclear. The germline V gene encodes CDR1 GTSNPN and CDR2 SVGIG (reference sequence). V was shortened by 8 bases and J by 4 bases, with 12 bases between the two germline ends. The CDR3 is made up of 11 amino acids. The CDR3 sequence: CAGSRDYEQYF. As DNA, the CDR3 is TGTGCCGGAAGTAGGGATTACGAGCAGTACTTC.

The chain couples TRBV5-1 to TRBJ2-3, with 7 bases identical to TRBD2. CDR3 length equals 17 residues. Per the germline V gene, CDR1 is SGHRS and CDR2 is YFSETQ. V was clipped by 0 bases and J by 0 bases; unmatched bases: 7. CDR3 in DNA: TGCGCCAGCAGCTTGGGTAATAGCGGGCCTAGCACAGATACGCAGTATTTT. Its translation: CASSLGNSGPSTDTQYF.

The CDR3 nucleotides read TGTGCCAGCAGTGCGGGACAGAGCCTGGGGCAGCCCCAGCATTTT. Its translation: CASSAGQSLGQPQHF. V and J are TRBV2 and TRBJ1-5; TRBD1 matches 7 bases. V gave up 4 bases and J gave up 7 bases; unmatched junction bases: 10. The germline gives CDR1 SNHLY, CDR2 FYNNEI. The CDR3 has 15 amino acids.

This clone was seen only a few times. The same CDR3 can be traced to other DNA sequences in this sample. The rearrangement joins TRBV2 to TRBJ1-5; D gene unclear. The germline CDR1 and CDR2 sequences are SNHLY and FYNNEI. V lost 0 bases, J lost 6 bases, and 9 bases lay in between. The CDR3 covers 14 residues. CDR3 residues: CASSEARGSQPQHF. As DNA, the CDR3 is TGTGCCAGCAGTGAAGCAAGAGGGAGTCAGCCCCAGCATTTT.

The CDR3 reads CASSLAGTGFGEQYF. CDR3 nucleotides: TGTGCCAGCAGCCTGGCCGGGACAGGGTTCGGCGAGCAGTACTTC. The rearrangement uses TRBV7-8 and TRBJ2-7; TRBD1 aligns across 9 bases. This CDR3 has 15 amino acids. The V gene end was trimmed by 5 bases and the J gene end by 6 bases; junction bases not matched to a gene: 11. The germline gives CDR1 SGHVS, CDR2 FQNEAQ.

V gene TRBV5-1 combines with J gene TRBJ2-1; TRBD2 aligns across 10 bases. V was clipped by 0 bases and J by 2 bases; unmatched bases: 5. The CDR3 is made up of 17 amino acids. Germline lookup yields CDR1 SGHRS and CDR2 YFSETQ. CDR3 loop: CASSLEPSGSTYNEQFF. CDR3 in DNA: TGCGCCAGCAGCTTGGAGCCTAGCGGGAGTACCTACAATGAGCAGTTCTTC.

V is TRBV10-2 and J is TRBJ1-6, with 8 bases matching TRBD1. V lost 6 bases and J lost 7; bases outside the gene matches: 2. Germline CDR1 reads WSHSY; CDR2 reads SAAADI. The CDR3 loop spans 13 amino acids. The DNA of the CDR3 is TGCGCCAGCAGGACAGGGGAAAATTCACCCCTCCACTTT. This translates into CASRTGENSPLHF.

The CDR3 spells CASSSDSTDYGYTF. Here the CDR3 DNA reads TGCGCCAGCAGCTCGGACTCGACGGACTATGGCTACACCTTC. The chain uses TRBV5-1 and TRBJ1-2; D not resolved. CDR1 and CDR2 (germline): SGHRS, YFSETQ. This CDR3 is 14 amino acids long. Trimming pared 3 bases from V and 3 bases from J, leaving 12 bases between.

V and J are TRBV9 and TRBJ2-3; maybe TRBD1 (6 bases). CDR1 SGDLS and CDR2 YYNGEE come from the germline V gene. The V gene lost 3 bases and the J gene lost 4 bases, with 15 bases spanning the gap. The CDR3 runs 15 residues. The CDR3 region is CASSETGLGADTQYF. DNA of the CDR3: TGTGCCAGCAGCGAAACAGGGTTAGGGGCAGATACGCAGTATTTT.

The V gene is TRBV7-9, the J gene TRBJ2-3; 7 nucleotides agree with TRBD1. V shed 4 bases and J 5 bases; nucleotides not matched to a gene: 9. Germline assignment: CDR1 SEHNR and CDR2 FQNEAQ (reference sequence). This CDR3 contains 15 residues. Here the CDR3 reads CASSSTGAVGDTQYF. CDR3 DNA: TGTGCCAGCAGCTCAACAGGGGCGGTGGGAGATACGCAGTATTTT.